Shown below are 5 T cell receptor beta chains from a single sample sequenced in a study of T cells in Graves' hyperthyroidism and ophthalmopathy. Regions amplified from RNA transcripts were the TCR beta CDR3 regions. The TCR CDR3 was amplified in a first-round RT-PCR using the HTBI primer set. TCRdb recomputed calls from the multiplex PCR reads with MiXCR, one row per CDR3 protein. Of fewer than 250,000 distinct CDR3 sequences listed, about a sixth are singletons. Sequenced material: blood. The receptors were sampled from a man in his fifties or sixties with Graves' hyperthyroidism.

The V gene is TRBV20-1, the J gene TRBJ2-2; 8 nucleotides align to TRBD1. The junction had 4 bases not matched to a gene; V was cut back by 2 bases and J by 5 bases. The CDR3 is made up of 14 amino acids. The germline gives CDR1 DFQATT, CDR2 SNEGSKA (reference sequence). Here the CDR3 DNA reads TGCAGTGCTAGAACCAGGGGGCGTACCGGGGAGCTGTTTTTT. Encoded protein: CSARTRGRTGELFF.

As concerns this clonotype: A much larger clone differs by one base, so this may be a read error. The rearrangement joins TRBV7-9 to TRBJ2-7, with D perhaps matching TRBD2 (5 bases). The CDR3 has 15 amino acids. Germline V CDR1 and CDR2: SEHNR, FQNEAQ (reference sequence). The CDR3: CACSLARTALYEQYF. CDR3 sequence (DNA): TGTGCCTGCAGCTTAGCGCGGACTGCACTCTACGAGCAGTACTTC.

The chain carries TRBV28 and TRBJ1-2, with D possibly being TRBD1 (5 bases). The V and J ends lost 6 bases and 3 bases respectively, with 11 bases between them. The CDR3 runs 13 residues. Germline V lookup: CDR1 MDHEN, CDR2 SYDVKM. The DNA for the CDR3 is TGTGCCAGCAGCCGTGGGGGGGACTATGGCTACACCTTC. Amino acids: CASSRGGDYGYTF.

The gene calls are TRBV7-9 and TRBJ1-4, with 9 bases matching TRBD1. The CDR3 is 16 amino acids. Germline CDR1 and CDR2: SEHNR and FQNEAQ (reference sequence). V lost 2 bases, J lost 2 bases, and 3 bases stayed unmatched. CDR3 DNA sequence: TGTGCCAGCAGCTTACTAGGGACAGGGACTAATGAAAAACTGTTTTTT. This translates into CASSLLGTGTNEKLFF. The full variable domain, with the rest looked up from reference TRBV7-9 and TRBJ1-4, is DTGVSQNPRHKITKRGQNVTFRCDPISEHNRLYWYRQTLGQGPEFLTYFQNEAQLEKSRLLSDRFSAERPKGSFSTLEIQRTEQGDSAMYLCASSLLGTGTNEKLFFGSGTQLSVL.

This clonotype was detected a few times. The chain couples TRBV27 to TRBJ2-7, with 9 nucleotides matching TRBD2. The CDR3 runs 13 residues. V lost 7 bases to trimming and J lost 2 bases; unmatched junction nucleotides: 3. CDR1 MNHEY and CDR2 SMNVEV come from the germline V gene (reference sequence). The CDR3: CASKLAGTYEQYF. The DNA of the CDR3 is TGTGCCAGCAAACTAGCGGGCACCTACGAGCAGTACTTC.